These T cell receptor beta chains were read from a single sample in a study of a mutant IDH1 vaccine in newly diagnosed glioma. Method: immunoSEQ multiplex PCR; TCRdb's copy keeps in-frame clones and lacks some. Here the sample spans 55,000 or so clones, about 80% being singletons. These receptors are not linked to any known antigen. The sequenced sample was PBMCs, obtained from a glioma patient whose treatment included an IDH1 peptide vaccine. The receptors here all came from a man in his forties or fifties with glioma. Both conserved end residues are part of each CDR3. Fields, in order: V gene, clone size, J gene, D gene, CDR3 DNA, CDR3 protein. D genes are given only for firm matches. Only some rows state a clone size, as once, few, many or a class for expanded clones.

V gene: TRBV6-1; clone size: -; J gene: TRBJ1-2; D gene: TRBD1; CDR3 DNA: TGTGCCAGCGGATGGGACAGGGCTAACTATGGCTACACCTTC; CDR3 protein: CASGWDRANYGYTF
V gene: TRBV19; clone size: -; J gene: TRBJ1-1; D gene: -; CDR3 DNA: TGTGCCAGTACAACGACCCCAGGGGCGGGTCGAGCTTTCTTT; CDR3 protein: CASTTTPGAGRAFF
V gene: TRBV2; clone size: -; J gene: TRBJ1-3; D gene: -; CDR3 DNA: TGTGCCTTCCAGCAGAGGAGAAACACCATATATTTT; CDR3 protein: CAFQQRRNTIYF
V gene: TRBV4-1; clone size: -; J gene: TRBJ2-3; D gene: -; CDR3 DNA: TGCGCCAGCAGCCATGTAGTATCTACAGATACGCAGTATTTT; CDR3 protein: CASSHVVSTDTQYF
V gene: TRBV19; clone size: -; J gene: TRBJ1-2; D gene: TRBD1; CDR3 DNA: TGTGCCAGTAGTATATTCGGGACAGGGACCTATGGCTACACCTTC; CDR3 protein: CASSIFGTGTYGYTF
V gene: TRBV2; clone size: -; J gene: TRBJ1-1; D gene: -; CDR3 DNA: TGTGCCAGCAGGAGACGGCAGCCAAACACTGAAGCTTTCTTT; CDR3 protein: CASRRRQPNTEAFF
V gene: TRBV6-1; clone size: -; J gene: TRBJ2-7; D gene: TRBD1; CDR3 DNA: TGTGCCAGCAGTGGTCGGGGACAGGGTACCTACGAGCAGTACTTC; CDR3 protein: CASSGRGQGTYEQYF
V gene: TRBV5-8; clone size: few; J gene: TRBJ2-3; D gene: TRBD2; CDR3 DNA: TGTGCCAGCAGCCCCGGGACTAGCGGCACAGATACGCAGTATTTT; CDR3 protein: CASSPGTSGTDTQYF
V gene: TRBV29-1; clone size: -; J gene: TRBJ2-7; D gene: TRBD1; CDR3 DNA: TGCAGCGTCGTCAGGACAGGGACAATTTACTTC; CDR3 protein: CSVVRTGTIYF
V gene: TRBV11-2; clone size: -; J gene: TRBJ2-2; D gene: -; CDR3 DNA: TGTGCCAGCAGCTTACTAGCGCAGACCGGGGAGCTGTTTTTT; CDR3 protein: CASSLLAQTGELFF
V gene: TRBV5-8; clone size: -; J gene: TRBJ2-5; D gene: -; CDR3 DNA: TGTGCCAGCAACCCGAGGCAGGGGTACCAAGAGACCCAGTACTTC; CDR3 protein: CASNPRQGYQETQYF
V gene: TRBV11-3; clone size: -; J gene: TRBJ2-5; D gene: TRBD2; CDR3 DNA: TGTGCCAGCAGCCCAGGGACTAGCGGGGGAGAGACCCAGTACTTC; CDR3 protein: CASSPGTSGGETQYF
V gene: TRBV19; clone size: -; J gene: TRBJ1-2; D gene: -; CDR3 DNA: TGTGCCAGTAGTATGAAACAGGGATTTGGCTATGGCTACACCTTC; CDR3 protein: CASSMKQGFGYGYTF
V gene: TRBV4-1; clone size: few; J gene: TRBJ1-4; D gene: TRBD1; CDR3 DNA: TGCGCCAGCAGCCAAGAAGCGGACAGGGCCTCTGAAAAACTGTTTTTT; CDR3 protein: CASSQEADRASEKLFF
V gene: TRBV18; clone size: -; J gene: TRBJ1-2; D gene: TRBD1; CDR3 DNA: TGTGCCAGCTCACCCCAGGGGGGAGGCTACACCTTC; CDR3 protein: CASSPQGGGYTF
V gene: TRBV5-1; clone size: once; J gene: TRBJ2-7; D gene: -; CDR3 DNA: TGCGCCAGCAGCTTCGGGACGACCTACGAGCAGTACTTC; CDR3 protein: CASSFGTTYEQYF
V gene: TRBV6-6; clone size: once; J gene: TRBJ2-3; D gene: -; CDR3 DNA: TGTGCCAGCAATGAATCCGGAGATACGCAGTATTTT; CDR3 protein: CASNESGDTQYF
V gene: TRBV30; clone size: once; J gene: TRBJ1-1; D gene: -; CDR3 DNA: TGTGCCTGGGGTGGTCCCACTGAAGCTTTCTTT; CDR3 protein: CAWGGPTEAFF
V gene: TRBV19; clone size: -; J gene: TRBJ1-6; D gene: TRBD1; CDR3 DNA: TGTGCCAGTAGTCCCCCGACAGGGGGCAATTCACCCCTCCACTTT; CDR3 protein: CASSPPTGGNSPLHF
V gene: TRBV18; clone size: -; J gene: TRBJ1-1; D gene: TRBD1; CDR3 DNA: TGTGCCAGCTCACCTACAGGGGTGGTCACTGAAGCTTTCTTT; CDR3 protein: CASSPTGVVTEAFF
V gene: TRBV2; clone size: few; J gene: TRBJ2-7; D gene: -; CDR3 DNA: TGTGCCAGCAGTGATTGGAATTCCTACGAGCAGTACTTC; CDR3 protein: CASSDWNSYEQYF
V gene: TRBV6-1; clone size: -; J gene: TRBJ1-6; D gene: -; CDR3 DNA: TGTGCCAGCAGGGGGCAGTCTTTTTCACCCCTCCACTTT; CDR3 protein: CASRGQSFSPLHF
V gene: TRBV5-5; clone size: few; J gene: TRBJ1-6; D gene: TRBD1; CDR3 DNA: TGTGCCAGCAGCCACACCCCGGGACAGAAAAATTCACCCCTCCACTTT; CDR3 protein: CASSHTPGQKNSPLHF
V gene: TRBV19; clone size: -; J gene: TRBJ1-2; D gene: -; CDR3 DNA: TGTGCCAGTATTCGACTCCGCTATGGCTACACCTTC; CDR3 protein: CASIRLRYGYTF
V gene: TRBV9; clone size: -; J gene: TRBJ2-2; D gene: -; CDR3 DNA: TGTGCCAGCAGCGTAGCCGGGGTTGACACCGGGGAGCTGTTTTTT; CDR3 protein: CASSVAGVDTGELFF
V gene: TRBV29-1; clone size: few; J gene: TRBJ1-1; D gene: TRBD1; CDR3 DNA: TGCAGCGTTGAAGAATCTCTGACAGGGTGGAACACTGAAGCTTTCTTT; CDR3 protein: CSVEESLTGWNTEAFF
V gene: TRBV6-5; clone size: -; J gene: TRBJ1-2; D gene: -; CDR3 DNA: TGTGCCAGCAGTTACAAGTCGGGAAATGGCTACACCTTC; CDR3 protein: CASSYKSGNGYTF
V gene: TRBV29-1; clone size: -; J gene: TRBJ1-5; D gene: -; CDR3 DNA: TGCAGCGTTTTAAGCAATCAGCCCCAGCATTTT; CDR3 protein: CSVLSNQPQHF
V gene: TRBV5-1; clone size: -; J gene: TRBJ2-2; D gene: -; CDR3 DNA: TGCGCCAGCAGCTTCGCCCCGGGGGCCACCGGGGAGCTGTTTTTT; CDR3 protein: CASSFAPGATGELFF
V gene: TRBV15; clone size: -; J gene: TRBJ2-3; D gene: -; CDR3 DNA: TGTGCCACCAGCAGAGTCTTGGAGGAAACGCAGTATTTT; CDR3 protein: CATSRVLEETQYF
V gene: TRBV19; clone size: once; J gene: TRBJ2-6; D gene: TRBD1; CDR3 DNA: TGTGCCAGTAGAACCGGGACAGGATTAAGCTCTGGGGCCAACGTCCTGACTTTC; CDR3 protein: CASRTGTGLSSGANVLTF
V gene: TRBV27; clone size: -; J gene: TRBJ1-1; D gene: TRBD1; CDR3 DNA: TGTGCCAGCAGTTACACAGGGGTGGGCACTGAAGCTTTCTTT; CDR3 protein: CASSYTGVGTEAFF
V gene: TRBV6-1; clone size: -; J gene: TRBJ2-1; D gene: -; CDR3 DNA: TGTGCCAGCAGTGAACGACAGGAGTCCTACAATGAGCAGTTCTTC; CDR3 protein: CASSERQESYNEQFF
V gene: TRBV19; clone size: -; J gene: TRBJ1-5; D gene: -; CDR3 DNA: TGTGCCAGTAGCAGGGGCTGGGGTGGATATAGCAATCAGCCCCAGCATTTT; CDR3 protein: CASSRGWGGYSNQPQHF
V gene: TRBV30; clone size: -; J gene: TRBJ1-1; D gene: -; CDR3 DNA: TGTGCCTGGAGCCAGGGGTTGGGGTGGAACACTGAAGCTTTCTTT; CDR3 protein: CAWSQGLGWNTEAFF
V gene: TRBV6-5; clone size: -; J gene: TRBJ1-1; D gene: TRBD1; CDR3 DNA: TGTGCCAGTTTCTTAGGGACAGGGACCGAAGCTTTCTTT; CDR3 protein: CASFLGTGTEAFF
V gene: TRBV6-1; clone size: few; J gene: TRBJ1-2; D gene: -; CDR3 DNA: TGTGCCAGCAGTGAAGAAGGGCAGACTCTCCCCTTTTCCTATGGCTACACCTTC; CDR3 protein: CASSEEGQTLPFSYGYTF
V gene: TRBV6-5; clone size: -; J gene: TRBJ2-1; D gene: -; CDR3 DNA: TGTGCCAGCAGTTACTCGAGGCCAGGGCGTGGGGAGCAGTTCTTC; CDR3 protein: CASSYSRPGRGEQFF
V gene: TRBV15; clone size: -; J gene: TRBJ1-2; D gene: TRBD1; CDR3 DNA: TGTGCCACCAGCAGAGATCGGGCAGGGGGTCCTCCCCCCTATGGCTACACCTTC; CDR3 protein: CATSRDRAGGPPPYGYTF
V gene: TRBV6-5; clone size: -; J gene: TRBJ2-2; D gene: -; CDR3 DNA: TGTGCCAGCAGTTACGCCAGGGCGAACACCGGGGAGCTGTTTTTT; CDR3 protein: CASSYARANTGELFF
V gene: TRBV5-1; clone size: -; J gene: TRBJ1-2; D gene: -; CDR3 DNA: TGCGCCAGCAGCTCCGAAGCGCAGGGAGGTGGCTACACCTTC; CDR3 protein: CASSSEAQGGGYTF
V gene: TRBV6-4; clone size: -; J gene: TRBJ1-1; D gene: -; CDR3 DNA: TGTGCCAGCAGTGCCGAGGGATTCAGTGAAGCTTTCTTT; CDR3 protein: CASSAEGFSEAFF
V gene: TRBV18; clone size: -; J gene: TRBJ1-6; D gene: TRBD1; CDR3 DNA: TGTGCCAGCTCAGGACAGGGGGAGAATTCACCCCTCCACTTT; CDR3 protein: CASSGQGENSPLHF
V gene: TRBV6-5; clone size: -; J gene: TRBJ2-7; D gene: TRBD1; CDR3 DNA: TGTGCCAGCAGTTTGCAGGGGGCGATGTCCTACGAGCAGTACTTC; CDR3 protein: CASSLQGAMSYEQYF